This entry lists 15 T cell receptor beta chains sequenced from one sample in a study of siplizumab effects on memory and regulatory T cells. This table comes from immunoSEQ multiplex PCR, and its TCRdb copy is limited to in-frame clones, with some not included. The sample carries some 70,000 clones, about 90% recorded once. Sequenced: Tregs sorted from blood. All receptors derive from a human donor in good health.

CDR3 bases: TGTGCCAGCAGCTTAATCATGTGGGGGGACAGTCAATTTCAAGAGACCCAGTACTTC. The encoded protein is CASSLIMWGDSQFQETQYF. The V call is TRBV11-3, the J call TRBJ2-5; D possibly corresponds to TRBD1 (7 bases). This CDR3 has 19 residues. The ends were cut back, 2 bases at V and 2 bases at J, with 24 bases in the middle. CDR1 and CDR2 from the germline V gene are SGHNT and YENEEA.

V gene TRBV29-1 combines with J gene TRBJ2-1, with 16 bases that match TRBD2. The CDR3 consists of 14 residues. Germline trimming cut 6 bases from V and 10 bases from J; bases unmatched to any gene: 6. Germline CDR1 SQVTM, CDR2 ANQGSEA. The DNA for the CDR3 is TGCAGCGTCGGGACTAGCGGGAGGGCGGGGGAGCAGTTCTTC. Amino acids: CSVGTSGRAGEQFF.

The rearrangement uses TRBV4-1 and TRBJ1-1, with D possibly being TRBD1 (6 bases). The V end lost 3 bases, the J end lost 4 bases, and 12 bases lay between the germline ends. This CDR3 has 14 residues. CDR1 and CDR2 (germline): MGHRA, YSYEKL. Written as DNA, the CDR3 is TGCGCCAGCAGCCAGGTCATCAGGGGCACTGAAGCTTTCTTT. Translation: CASSQVIRGTEAFF.

V gene TRBV28 combines with J gene TRBJ2-7; D is perhaps TRBD1 (5 bases). CDR1 and CDR2 (germline): MDHEN, SYDVKM. The germline V and J ends were trimmed by 3 bases and 5 bases, with 20 bases remaining between them. The CDR3 is 16 amino acids. The CDR3 is CASSLPGIWGGNEQYF. For the CDR3, the DNA is TGTGCCAGCAGTTTGCCTGGTATCTGGGGCGGCAACGAGCAGTACTTC. Together with reference TRBV28 and TRBJ2-7, the CDR3 gives the full variable domain: DVKVTQSSRYLVKRTGEKVFLECVQDMDHENMFWYRQDPGLGLRLIYFSYDVKMKEKGDIPEGYSVSREKKERFSLILESASTNQTSMYLCASSLPGIWGGNEQYFGPGTRLTVT.

This clone was observed a few times. The chain joins TRBV13 to TRBJ2-7; 12 bases fit TRBD2. V shed 0 bases and J 4 bases; nucleotides not matched to a gene: 13. Germline-derived CDR1 and CDR2 are PRHDT and FYEKMQ (reference sequence). The CDR3 length is 19 residues. CDR3 in amino acids: CASSLGGGTSGRKRYEQYF. CDR3 nucleotide sequence: TGTGCCAGCAGCTTAGGAGGGGGAACTAGCGGGAGGAAGCGGTACGAGCAGTACTTC.

The chain combines TRBV7-9 with TRBJ2-5, with 10 bases aligning to TRBD2. From germline, CDR1 is SEHNR and CDR2 FQNEAQ (reference sequence). This CDR3 is 17 amino acids long. V lost 0 bases and J lost 4; bases outside the gene matches: 8. CDR3 amino acids: CASSLAVLAGGGETQYF. DNA of the CDR3: TGTGCCAGCAGCTTAGCGGTTTTAGCGGGAGGAGGAGAGACCCAGTACTTC.

In its sample, this clone was seen once. CDR3 loop: CSVVSRSSYEQYF. The DNA of the CDR3 is TGCAGCGTTGTTTCTAGGAGCTCCTACGAGCAGTACTTC. The chain links TRBV29-1 to TRBJ2-7; D remains unclear. This CDR3 contains 13 residues. V was cut by 4 bases and J by 0 bases, with 10 bases left in between. Germline-derived CDR1 and CDR2 are SQVTM and ANQGSEA.

The V call is TRBV7-2, the J call TRBJ2-2, with 8 bases aligning to TRBD2. CDR3 size: 15 residues. CDR1 and CDR2 (germline): SGHTA, FQGNSA. V shed 3 bases, J shed 0 bases, and the junction held 0 bases outside the gene matches. CDR3 nucleotides: TGTGCCAGCAGCTTCGGGGGGGCGAACACCGGGGAGCTGTTTTTT. Amino acids: CASSFGGANTGELFF.

The V call is TRBV5-4, the J call TRBJ2-3; 7 bases fit TRBD2. The V gene's germline CDR1 is SGHNT and CDR2 YYREEE (reference sequence). Trimming removed 1 base from V and 4 bases from J; junction bases left unmatched: 0. The CDR3 is 13 amino acids. In DNA, the CDR3 is TGTGCCAGCAGCTTGCGGGGGGCAGATACGCAGTATTTT. Amino acid sequence: CASSLRGADTQYF. Full variable domain (outside the CDR3, taken from reference TRBV5-4 and TRBJ2-3): ETGVTQSPTHLIKTRGQQVTLRCSSQSGHNTVSWYQQALGQGPQFIFQYYREEENGRGNFPPRFSGLQFPNYSSELNVNALELDDSALYLCASSLRGADTQYFGPGTRLTVL.

The rearrangement links TRBV18 to TRBJ2-7; D may correspond to TRBD1 or TRBD2 (6 bases each). Germline CDR1 is KGHSH and CDR2 is LQKENI. The CDR3 length is 13 residues. V lost 6 bases and J 9 bases, leaving 18 bases between the germline ends. The CDR3 region is CASSPGQSGAQYF. CDR3 in DNA: TGTGCCAGCTCCCCTGGACAGTCGGGGGCGCAGTACTTC.

This clone has just a few counts. The chain has TRBV6-5 and TRBJ1-5, with D unresolved. The V end lost 3 bases, the J end lost 7 bases, and 10 bases lay between the germline ends. The CDR3 runs to 13 residues. Germline CDR1 MNHEY, CDR2 SVGAGI. For the CDR3, the DNA is TGTGCCAGCAGTTATAGGGAAGGGCAGCCCCAGCATTTT. Its protein is CASSYREGQPQHF.

The genes are TRBV7-2 and TRBJ2-7; tentatively, D is TRBD2 (5 bases). The V gene lost 0 bases and the J gene lost 3 bases, with 9 bases spanning the gap. This CDR3 comprises 14 residues. CDR1 and CDR2 (germline): SGHTA, FQGNSA. The CDR3 sequence: CASSLAGLSYEQYF. The DNA of the CDR3 is TGTGCCAGCAGCTTAGCAGGACTTAGCTACGAGCAGTACTTC. Using reference TRBV7-2 and TRBJ2-7 for the parts outside the CDR3, the full variable domain is GAGVSQSPSNKVTEKGKDVELRCDPISGHTALYWYRQSLGQGLEFLIYFQGNSAPDKSGLPSDRFSAERTGGSVSTLTIQRTQQEDSAVYLCASSLAGLSYEQYFGPGTRLTVT.

The chain carries TRBV27 and TRBJ1-1; D is perhaps TRBD1 (5 bases). This CDR3 has 16 residues. The V gene's germline CDR1 is MNHEY and CDR2 SMNVEV (reference sequence). V was shortened by 5 bases and J by 5 bases, with 21 bases between the two germline ends. The CDR3 region has the DNA TGTGCCAGCAGTAAAGGCAGGGAGGATTTTGGGACTGAAGCTTTCTTT. Amino acid sequence: CASSKGREDFGTEAFF.

J is TRBJ2-5 and V is TRBV5-1, with a tentative D call TRBD1 (5 bases). The CDR3 totals 17 residues. Germline lookup yields CDR1 SGHRS and CDR2 YFSETQ. V was shortened by 3 bases and J by 2 bases, with 20 bases between the two germline ends. The CDR3 nucleotides are TGCGCCAGCAGCTGGGGCAGTAGCCGGTCGGCTCAAGAGACCCAGTACTTC. As protein: CASSWGSSRSAQETQYF.

V is TRBV7-9 and J is TRBJ2-5; TRBD1 is a possible D gene (5 bases). The germline gives CDR1 SEHNR, CDR2 FQNEAQ (reference sequence). With 1 base removed from V and 4 bases from J, the gap between germline ends came to 10 bases. CDR3 length: 14 amino acids. The CDR3 is CASSLDARGETQYF. CDR3 sequence (DNA): TGTGCCAGCAGCTTAGACGCTAGGGGAGAGACCCAGTACTTC.